This entry lists 4 T cell receptor beta chains sequenced from one sample in a study of monozygotic twins with inflammatory bowel disease. TCRdb reprocessed the 5' RACE reads, with one entry per CDR3 protein and no DNA. The sample table includes some 200,000 distinct CDR3 sequences. The specimen was blood. Receptor source: a human donor with ulcerative colitis or Crohn's disease, or a healthy co-twin of an affected twin (not recorded which).

The rearrangement uses TRBV4-2 and TRBJ1-4. Germline V gene lookup returns CDR1 LGHNA and CDR2 YNFKEQ. The CDR3 has 15 amino acids. The CDR3 sequence: CASSQLGDVGEKLFF.

The rearrangement links TRBV4-1 to TRBJ2-1; no DNA is available, so the TRBD1 call from TCRdb remains unchecked. The germline V gene has CDR1 MGHRA and CDR2 YSYEKL. The CDR3 sequence is 17 residues long. This CDR3 is CASSFTGGAGVYNEQFF.

The chain uses TRBV27 and TRBJ2-7; without DNA, the TCRdb call of TRBD2 cannot be checked. In germline, CDR1 is MNHEY, CDR2 SMNVEV (reference sequence). CDR3 size: 16 residues. The CDR3: CASSSDPGLVGYEQYF.

The chain links TRBV30 to TRBJ2-2; TCRdb calls TRBD1, which cannot be checked without DNA. The CDR3 contains 14 residues. Germline V gene lookup returns CDR1 GTSNPN and CDR2 SVGIG (reference sequence). The CDR3 here is CAWSAGQGIGELFF. The full variable domain, rest sourced from reference TRBV30 and TRBJ2-2, is SQTIHQWPATLVQPVGSPLSLECTVEGTSNPNLYWYRQAAGRGLQLLFYSVGIGQISSEVPQNLSASRPQDRQFILSSKKLLLSDSGFYLCAWSAGQGIGELFFGEGSRLTVL.